Listed below are T cell receptor beta chains from one sample, sequenced in a study of prognosis after radiotherapy for stage I lung cancer. Each CDR3 protein gets one entry after TCRdb re-called the multiplex PCR reads with MiXCR. The profile covers around 30,000 distinct CDR3 sequences, with 32% appearing a single time and 30% to 35% taken by the ten largest. Sample: PBMCs, taken before or after stereotactic body radiation therapy (not recorded which). These receptors were obtained from a donor over 45 with non-small cell lung cancer. CDR3s include the opening cysteine and the closing phenylalanine or tryptophan. The size of a clone is reported for some rows only, either as once, few or many, or as a class for expanded clones.

clone_size: many
cdr3_length: 16
v_call: TRBV4-2
j_call: TRBJ2-2
cdr3_aa: CASSQAVAANTGELFF

clone_size: many
cdr3_length: 14
v_call: TRBV19
j_call: TRBJ2-7
cdr3_aa: CASSIDGTSYEQYF

clone_size: -
cdr3_length: 20
v_call: TRBV12-5
j_call: TRBJ2-2
cdr3_aa: CASGSIGLAGVFRSTGELFF

clone_size: many
cdr3_length: 15
v_call: TRBV6-1
j_call: TRBJ2-5
cdr3_aa: CASDETSATQETQYF

clone_size: many
cdr3_length: 14
v_call: TRBV10-2
j_call: TRBJ1-1
cdr3_aa: CASSVSEPNTEAFF

clone_size: many
cdr3_length: 13
v_call: TRBV25-1
j_call: TRBJ1-2
cdr3_aa: CASSEPANYGYTF

clone_size: many
cdr3_length: 15
v_call: TRBV20-1
j_call: TRBJ2-2
cdr3_aa: CSARDWAANTGELFF

clone_size: many
cdr3_length: 15
v_call: TRBV20-1
j_call: TRBJ2-1
cdr3_aa: CSVPGPLARFNEQFF

clone_size: -
cdr3_length: 16
v_call: TRBV12-3/TRBV12-4
j_call: TRBJ2-1
cdr3_aa: CASSRGTSGRVSEQFF

clone_size: many
cdr3_length: 16
v_call: TRBV11-2
j_call: TRBJ2-7
cdr3_aa: CASSTLAGGGPYEQYF

clone_size: many
cdr3_length: 11
v_call: TRBV20-1
j_call: TRBJ2-7
cdr3_aa: CSARGMNEQYF

clone_size: -
cdr3_length: 15
v_call: TRBV5-1
j_call: TRBJ2-7
cdr3_aa: CASRLEAGETYEQYF

clone_size: many
cdr3_length: 14
v_call: TRBV28
j_call: TRBJ1-2
cdr3_aa: CASSSRGGVYGYTF

clone_size: -
cdr3_length: 15
v_call: TRBV12-3/TRBV12-4
j_call: TRBJ1-2
cdr3_aa: CASSDTGQGKYGYTF

clone_size: -
cdr3_length: 17
v_call: TRBV6-1
j_call: TRBJ1-1
cdr3_aa: CASSEESGLRTNTEAFF

clone_size: many
cdr3_length: 13
v_call: TRBV7-2
j_call: TRBJ1-1
cdr3_aa: CASSLVSDTEAFF

clone_size: few
cdr3_length: 21
v_call: TRBV20-1
j_call: TRBJ2-1
cdr3_aa: CSAGFTGVGSGRAWLYNEQFF

clone_size: many
cdr3_length: 15
v_call: TRBV20-1
j_call: TRBJ2-3
cdr3_aa: CSASILAINTDTQYF

clone_size: few
cdr3_length: 17
v_call: TRBV18
j_call: TRBJ2-7
cdr3_aa: CASSSRNRPGQGPEQYF

clone_size: many
cdr3_length: 14
v_call: TRBV29-1
j_call: TRBJ1-2
cdr3_aa: CSVLGRIPDYGYTF

clone_size: medium-sized
cdr3_length: 12
v_call: TRBV12-3/TRBV12-4
j_call: TRBJ1-2
cdr3_aa: CASRAGGGGYTF

clone_size: many
cdr3_length: 18
v_call: TRBV19
j_call: TRBJ2-6
cdr3_aa: CASSTTLAGPSGANVLTF

clone_size: many
cdr3_length: 15
v_call: TRBV28
j_call: TRBJ2-3
cdr3_aa: CASSPPGLLTDTQYF

clone_size: -
cdr3_length: 16
v_call: TRBV6-1
j_call: TRBJ2-2
cdr3_aa: CASSRIAGGVTGELFF

clone_size: -
cdr3_length: 14
v_call: TRBV5-4
j_call: TRBJ2-2
cdr3_aa: CASSSTPSLGELFF

clone_size: -
cdr3_length: 13
v_call: TRBV7-3
j_call: TRBJ1-1
cdr3_aa: CASNQEQNTEAFF

clone_size: many
cdr3_length: 18
v_call: TRBV6-4
j_call: TRBJ1-5
cdr3_aa: CASSDSNGQGTSNQPQHF

clone_size: many
cdr3_length: 15
v_call: TRBV19
j_call: TRBJ1-3
cdr3_aa: CASREETPSGNTIYF

clone_size: many
cdr3_length: 14
v_call: TRBV2
j_call: TRBJ1-1
cdr3_aa: CASRARGGSTEAFF

clone_size: many
cdr3_length: 13
v_call: TRBV7-3
j_call: TRBJ2-2
cdr3_aa: CASSLTGAGELFF

clone_size: many
cdr3_length: 14
v_call: TRBV2
j_call: TRBJ2-6
cdr3_aa: CASSPYGGANVLTF

clone_size: many
cdr3_length: 14
v_call: TRBV5-6
j_call: TRBJ2-5
cdr3_aa: CASSLLAGEETQYF

clone_size: many
cdr3_length: 16
v_call: TRBV5-1
j_call: TRBJ2-2
cdr3_aa: CASSLRLAELAGELFF

clone_size: many
cdr3_length: 12
v_call: TRBV12-3/TRBV12-4
j_call: TRBJ2-7
cdr3_aa: CASSSGNYEQYF

clone_size: -
cdr3_length: 14
v_call: TRBV20-1
j_call: TRBJ1-2
cdr3_aa: CSARVKQINYGYTF

clone_size: medium-sized
cdr3_length: 15
v_call: TRBV6-1
j_call: TRBJ2-2
cdr3_aa: CASSPWTGPGGELFF

clone_size: -
cdr3_length: 15
v_call: TRBV24-1
j_call: TRBJ2-1
cdr3_aa: CATSEAGGPFNEQFF

clone_size: -
cdr3_length: 16
v_call: TRBV6-4
j_call: TRBJ2-7
cdr3_aa: CATDRGLAGAEYDQYF

clone_size: many
cdr3_length: 14
v_call: TRBV18
j_call: TRBJ2-5
cdr3_aa: CASSPGTDQETQYF

clone_size: many
cdr3_length: 13
v_call: TRBV11-1
j_call: TRBJ2-7
cdr3_aa: CASSYNPRGVQYF

clone_size: many
cdr3_length: 16
v_call: TRBV12-3/TRBV12-4
j_call: TRBJ2-3
cdr3_aa: CASTPDRVGPTDTQYF

clone_size: few
cdr3_length: 16
v_call: TRBV9
j_call: TRBJ2-5
cdr3_aa: CASSVTSGNFGETQYF

clone_size: -
cdr3_length: 14
v_call: TRBV12-3/TRBV12-4
j_call: TRBJ2-2
cdr3_aa: CASSLGGAPGELFF

clone_size: many
cdr3_length: 14
v_call: TRBV12-3/TRBV12-4
j_call: TRBJ2-1
cdr3_aa: CASSSGRFYNEQFF

clone_size: medium-sized
cdr3_length: 14
v_call: TRBV12-3/TRBV12-4
j_call: TRBJ1-2
cdr3_aa: CASRGTGVNYGYTF

clone_size: -
cdr3_length: 17
v_call: TRBV5-1
j_call: TRBJ2-7
cdr3_aa: CASSTGLAGGGFFEQYF

clone_size: many
cdr3_length: 14
v_call: TRBV28
j_call: TRBJ2-7
cdr3_aa: CASLTGTPRGEQYF

clone_size: -
cdr3_length: 15
v_call: TRBV4-2
j_call: TRBJ1-1
cdr3_aa: CASSPDTGGLTEAFF

clone_size: many
cdr3_length: 17
v_call: TRBV3-1
j_call: TRBJ2-1
cdr3_aa: CASSQLSGTSDYNEQFF

clone_size: -
cdr3_length: 15
v_call: TRBV3-1
j_call: TRBJ2-7
cdr3_aa: CASRRERGVTYEQYF

clone_size: many
cdr3_length: 16
v_call: TRBV5-1
j_call: TRBJ2-2
cdr3_aa: CASSLFPGDDTGELFF

clone_size: many
cdr3_length: 17
v_call: TRBV5-1
j_call: TRBJ1-6
cdr3_aa: CASSLRTGSQFYSPLHF

clone_size: many
cdr3_length: 14
v_call: TRBV30
j_call: TRBJ2-2
cdr3_aa: CAWIYDRNTGELFF

clone_size: many
cdr3_length: 13
v_call: TRBV2
j_call: TRBJ2-3
cdr3_aa: CASSVLPADTQYF

clone_size: many
cdr3_length: 13
v_call: TRBV7-7
j_call: TRBJ2-7
cdr3_aa: CASSSGLADEQYF